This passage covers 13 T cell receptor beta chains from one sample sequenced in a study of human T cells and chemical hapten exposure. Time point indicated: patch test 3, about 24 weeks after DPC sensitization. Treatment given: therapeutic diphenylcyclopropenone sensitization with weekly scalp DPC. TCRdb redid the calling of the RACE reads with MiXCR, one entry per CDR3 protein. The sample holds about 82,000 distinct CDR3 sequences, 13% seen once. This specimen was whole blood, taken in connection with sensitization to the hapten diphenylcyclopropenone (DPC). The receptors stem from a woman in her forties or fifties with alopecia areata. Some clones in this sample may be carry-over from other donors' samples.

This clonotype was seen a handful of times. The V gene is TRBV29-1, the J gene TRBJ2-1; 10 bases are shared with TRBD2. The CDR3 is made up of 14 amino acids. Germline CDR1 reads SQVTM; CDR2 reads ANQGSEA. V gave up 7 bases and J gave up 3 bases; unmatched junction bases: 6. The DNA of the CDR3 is TGCAGCGCTATCGGACTAGCGGTCTACAATGAGCAGTTCTTC. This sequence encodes CSAIGLAVYNEQFF.

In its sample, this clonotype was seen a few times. The CDR3 nucleotides are TGTGCCAGCAGTCCAGGGGGACTCCAAGAGACCCAGTACTTC. This gives the protein CASSPGGLQETQYF. The chain uses TRBV28 and TRBJ2-5; tentatively, D is TRBD1 (7 bases). Germline CDR1 MDHEN, CDR2 SYDVKM. V lost 5 bases and J 1 base, leaving 11 bases between the germline ends. The CDR3 contains 14 residues. The entire variable domain, with the rest obtained from reference TRBV28 and TRBJ2-5, is as follows: DVKVTQSSRYLVKRTGEKVFLECVQDMDHENMFWYRQDPGLGLRLIYFSYDVKMKEKGDIPEGYSVSREKKERFSLILESASTNQTSMYLCASSPGGLQETQYFGPGTRLLVL.

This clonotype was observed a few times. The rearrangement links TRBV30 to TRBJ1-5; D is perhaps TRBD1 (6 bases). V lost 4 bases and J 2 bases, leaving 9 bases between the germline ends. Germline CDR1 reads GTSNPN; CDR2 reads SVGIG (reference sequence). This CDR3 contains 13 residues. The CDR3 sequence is CAWTSGGNQPQHF. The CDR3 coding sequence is TGTGCCTGGACTTCAGGGGGCAATCAGCCCCAGCATTTT.

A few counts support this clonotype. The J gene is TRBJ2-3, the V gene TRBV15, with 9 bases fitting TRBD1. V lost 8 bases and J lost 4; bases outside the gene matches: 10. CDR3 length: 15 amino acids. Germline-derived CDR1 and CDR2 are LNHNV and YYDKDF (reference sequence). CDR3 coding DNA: TGTGCCACCGCCGAAGGACAGGGGATTTCAGATACGCAGTATTTT. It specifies CATAEGQGISDTQYF.

DNA for the CDR3: TGCAGTGCTAGCCCCCCTAGCGGGAGAGCTACTGAAGCTTTCTTT. It specifies CSASPPSGRATEAFF. The genes are TRBV20-1 and TRBJ1-1; no reliable D call. V dropped 3 bases and J dropped 5 bases, with 19 bases sitting between them. The CDR3 is made up of 15 amino acids. Germline CDR1 and CDR2: DFQATT and SNEGSKA (reference sequence).

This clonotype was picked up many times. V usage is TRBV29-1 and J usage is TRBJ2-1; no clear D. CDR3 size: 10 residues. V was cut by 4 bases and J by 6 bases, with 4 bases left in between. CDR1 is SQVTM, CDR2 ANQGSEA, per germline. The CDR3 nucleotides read TGCAGCGTTGGAGGCAATGAGCAGTTCTTC. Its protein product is CSVGGNEQFF.

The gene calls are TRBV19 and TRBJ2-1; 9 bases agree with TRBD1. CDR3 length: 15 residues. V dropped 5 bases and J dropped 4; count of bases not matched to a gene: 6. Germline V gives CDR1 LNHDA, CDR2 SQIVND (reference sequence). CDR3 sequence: CASSPAGTGYNEQFF. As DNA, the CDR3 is TGTGCCAGTAGTCCCGCCGGGACAGGGTACAATGAGCAGTTCTTC. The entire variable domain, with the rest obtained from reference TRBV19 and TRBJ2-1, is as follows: DGGITQSPKYLFRKEGQNVTLSCEQNLNHDAMYWYRQDPGQGLRLIYYSQIVNDFQKGDIAEGYSVSREKKESFPLTVTSAQKNPTAFYLCASSPAGTGYNEQFFGPGTRLTVL.

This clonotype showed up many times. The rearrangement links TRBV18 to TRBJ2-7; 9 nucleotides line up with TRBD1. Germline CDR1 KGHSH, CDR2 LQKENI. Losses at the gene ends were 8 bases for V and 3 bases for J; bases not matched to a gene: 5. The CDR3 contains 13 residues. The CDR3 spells CASHGQGYYEQYF. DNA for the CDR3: TGTGCCAGCCACGGACAGGGGTACTACGAGCAGTACTTC.

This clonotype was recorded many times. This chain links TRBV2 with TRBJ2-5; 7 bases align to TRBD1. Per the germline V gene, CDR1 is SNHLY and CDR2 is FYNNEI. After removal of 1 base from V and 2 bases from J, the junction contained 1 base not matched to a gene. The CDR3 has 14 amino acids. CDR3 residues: CASSEVRGQETQYF. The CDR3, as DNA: TGTGCCAGCAGTGAAGTCAGGGGGCAAGAGACCCAGTACTTC.

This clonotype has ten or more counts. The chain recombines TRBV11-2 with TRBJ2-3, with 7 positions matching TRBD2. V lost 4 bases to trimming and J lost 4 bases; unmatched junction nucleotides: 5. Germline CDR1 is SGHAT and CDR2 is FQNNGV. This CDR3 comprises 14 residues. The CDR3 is CASSWRELPDTQYF. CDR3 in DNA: TGTGCCAGCAGCTGGCGGGAGCTGCCAGATACGCAGTATTTT.

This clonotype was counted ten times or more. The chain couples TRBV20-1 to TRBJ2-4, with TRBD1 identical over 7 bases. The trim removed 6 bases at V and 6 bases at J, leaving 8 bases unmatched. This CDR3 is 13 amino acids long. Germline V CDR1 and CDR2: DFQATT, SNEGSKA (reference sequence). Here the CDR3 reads CSAPGTELNIQYF. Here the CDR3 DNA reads TGCAGTGCCCCCGGGACAGAATTAAACATTCAGTACTTC.

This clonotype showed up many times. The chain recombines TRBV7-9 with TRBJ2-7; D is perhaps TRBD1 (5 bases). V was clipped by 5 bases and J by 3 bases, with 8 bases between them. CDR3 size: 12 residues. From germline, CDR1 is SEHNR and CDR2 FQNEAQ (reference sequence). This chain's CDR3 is CASSTDSYEQYF. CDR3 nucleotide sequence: TGTGCCAGCAGCACTGACAGCTACGAGCAGTACTTC.

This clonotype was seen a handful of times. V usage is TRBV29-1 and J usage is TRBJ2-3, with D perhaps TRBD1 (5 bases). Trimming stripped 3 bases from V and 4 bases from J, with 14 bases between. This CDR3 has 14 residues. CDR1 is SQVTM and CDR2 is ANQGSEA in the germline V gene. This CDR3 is CSVDLGLGADTQYF. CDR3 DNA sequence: TGCAGCGTTGACCTTGGTCTAGGGGCAGATACGCAGTATTTT.